This T cell receptor (beta chain) was sequenced in a study of siplizumab effects on memory and regulatory T cells (dated by TCRdb to about 2019). Regarding the research as a whole: The study looked at the effect of siplizumab, an anti-CD2 antibody, on alloreactive T-cell subsets in allogeneic mixed lymphocyte reactions made from human PBMCs. Overall study results and their limits: Siplizumab significantly lowered the cumulative frequency of alloreactive sequences that could be traced to unstimulated CD4+ memory T cells. Among mappable alloreactive CD4+ clones, an average Treg-derived fraction of roughly 71% was observed with siplizumab, compared with about 25% in control reactions. Because sequences below about 10^-5 frequency were poorly captured, only a minor fraction of alloreactive clones could be mapped to unstimulated subsets. Whether proliferating Tregs from siplizumab cultures actually had suppressive function was not functionally confirmed. Greater diversity appeared to be present in unstimulated naive T cells than in memory T cells, and a substantial contribution to the alloresponse seemed to be made by naive cells. For roughly 80-97% of proliferating CD4+ or CD8+ clones, no naive or memory phenotype could be assigned.

In a few donor pairs, further sequencing was done on unstimulated CD8+ naive, CD4+ memory, CD8+ TEMRA, CD4+ naive and CD8+ effector memory subsets. Sorted unstimulated T cells and proliferating T cells recovered from mixed lymphocyte reactions underwent TCRbeta CDR3 sequencing. Fresh whole blood from around 11 HLA-typed healthy donors was used to isolate PBMCs. Library construction relied on the immunoSEQ multiplex PCR assay. Each sample had some 96,000 TCR templates assayed by the deep sequencing platform. Genomic DNA extracted from sorted T cells was the material used for TCRbeta CDR3 sequencing. The study's own analysis went as follows. The R programming language was used for clonal analysis of the TCRbeta CDR3 data. Alloreactive CD4+ and CD8+ clones were defined by comparing unstimulated samples with post-reaction CFSE-low samples. Alloreactive CD4+ clones were assigned to regulatory or non-regulatory origin by matching sequences to sorted unstimulated Treg and non-Treg repertoires. TCRdb took this table from immuneACCESS and kept in-frame rearrangements with V and J called. Such tables lack part of the clones; where checked against another copy, unresolved V genes explain under half of the gap, and the rest is unexplained. D and trimming were read from the DNA, whereas the V and J calls and clone size are those reported in that table. Here the sample has roughly 60,000 clones; just over 95% occur a single time. The ten biggest clones cover roughly 0.1% of the sample.

CDR3 length: 18 amino acids, cysteine to phenylalanine. Of all the DNA, just the CDR3 is kept, 54 bases in frame from base 1. As to this clone: Its antigen target is currently unknown. No much larger clone exists at a distance of one base, and base qualities are not known.

Recombination joined TRBV7-5 with TRBJ2-7; TRBD1, as called in the table, went unchecked against the DNA. TRBV7-5 is deemed a pseudogene. The sample taken for sequencing was naive CD8+ T cells sorted from blood. The intended sense of this specimen's cell subset or site label: unstimulated naive T cells. This receptor was obtained from a human donor in good health. For the CDR3, the sequence is CVRSAGPFQGTRYNEQYF. The nucleotide sequence reads TGTGTCAGAAGCGCCGGCCCATTCCAGGGAACCAGATACAACGAGCAGTACTTC.